This T cell receptor (beta chain) stems from a study of T cell responses to AZD1222 COVID-19 vaccine. Study-level findings and limits: Of the AZD1222 recipients, only 5 or 6 were seropositive at baseline. The study reported that nearly half of spike-specific TCRs target unmutated variant regions.

As concerns this clone: Its antigen is currently unknown.

Assay: immunoSEQ multiplex PCR; the TCRdb copy retains only in-frame clones and omits some. The table lists more than 150,000 clones, approximately 90% of them singletons. The CDR3 runs to 14 residues. Deletions cut 0 bases from V and 4 bases from J, with 7 bases between. Germline CDR1 reads MNHNS; CDR2 reads SASEGT. This sequence originates from an adult in good health. Source: peripheral blood, taken on day 0 of AZD1222 vaccination. The rearrangement joins TRBV6-1 to TRBJ1-3; a possible D gene is TRBD1 (5 bases). CDR3 DNA: TGTGCCAGCAGTGAAGCAGACAGCGGAAACACCATATATTTT. Translating it yields CASSEADSGNTIYF.